This T cell receptor beta chain was profiled in a study of control samples from healthy donors and cancer patients. Germline V gives CDR1 SGHRS, CDR2 YFSETQ. The CDR3 contains 16 residues. V shed 0 bases, J shed 5 bases, and the junction held 8 bases outside the gene matches. Produced via immunoSEQ multiplex PCR; TCRdb's table is partial and in-frame only. The repertoire consists of 100,000 to 150,000 clones, with about 91% occurring once and the leading ten covering more than 6.5%. This sequence joins TRBV5-1 and TRBJ2-5, with 9 bases aligning to TRBD1. The sequence was obtained from a man aged 18 to 35 in good health. Sequenced material: blood. The CDR3 DNA sequence: TGCGCCAGCAGCTTGGCACCGGGACAGGGTCAGGAGACCCAGTACTTC. Residues: CASSLAPGQGQETQYF.